These 25 T cell receptor beta chains were sequenced from one sample in a study of blood T cells in healthy people across ages. A J-beta primer mix and a sample-barcoded 5' primer were used in a second PCR of roughly 7 to 12 cycles. TCRdb re-derived calls from the 5' RACE reads in MiXCR, one entry per CDR3 protein. In the table there are roughly 800,000 distinct CDR3 sequences, 53% of which are singletons. Sample: blood. These receptor sequences come from a man older than 75 in good health.

This clonotype showed up just a few times. The chain carries TRBV4-1 and TRBJ2-1; 9 bases agree with TRBD2. Trimming removed 3 bases from V and 9 bases from J; junction bases left unmatched: 15. This CDR3 has 17 amino acids. Germline CDR1 MGHRA, CDR2 YSYEKL. CDR3 amino acids: CASSQDGISGRNGEQFF. DNA for the CDR3: TGCGCCAGCAGCCAGGACGGGATTAGCGGGAGAAACGGTGAGCAGTTCTTC.

The rearrangement links TRBV28 to TRBJ1-1; maybe TRBD1 (5 bases). Germline-derived CDR1 and CDR2 are MDHEN and SYDVKM. The CDR3 is made up of 15 amino acids. Trimming removed 4 bases from V and 5 bases from J, with 17 bases in between. The CDR3 here is CASSSGTPSLTEAFF. The CDR3 bases are TGTGCCAGCAGTTCAGGGACTCCTAGCCTTACTGAAGCTTTCTTT.

V is TRBV20-1 and J is TRBJ1-4; no clear D gene. Germline V gene sequence: CDR1 DFQATT, CDR2 SNEGSKA (reference sequence). The CDR3 runs to 15 residues. The CDR3 DNA follows: TGCAGCGCGCTTTCGACGGCTGCTCTTAATGAAAAACTGTTTTTT. Translating gives CSALSTAALNEKLFF.

This clonotype was observed a single time. J is TRBJ2-5 and V is TRBV20-1, with a weak D call TRBD2 (6 bases). The CDR3 extends over 14 amino acids. Germline-derived CDR1 and CDR2 are DFQATT and SNEGSKA (reference sequence). Trimming stripped 5 bases from V and 4 bases from J, with 17 bases between. The CDR3 DNA reads TGCAGTGCTCCCCCCCACGGAGGGGCAGAGACCCAGTACTTC. Translated: CSAPPHGGAETQYF.

As to this clonotype: This CDR3 fails to terminate in the conserved phenylalanine or tryptophan, so it likely reflects a read error. The gene calls are TRBV4-2 and TRBJ2-7, with D unclear. Trimming stripped 2 bases from V and 1 base from J, with 12 bases between. Germline-derived CDR1 and CDR2 are LGHNA and YNFKEQ. The CDR3 extends over 15 amino acids. CDR3 region: CASSQTRGLSYEQYL. CDR3 sequence (DNA): TGTGCCAGCAGCCAAACAAGAGGCCTTTCCTACGAGCAGTACTTA.

CDR3 in amino acids: CASSVRTGDNEQFF. In DNA form, the CDR3 reads TGTGCCAGCTCGGTAAGGACAGGGGACAATGAGCAGTTCTTC. This rearrangement joins TRBV18 to TRBJ2-1; 9 nucleotides align to TRBD1. Trimming at V came to 6 bases and at J to 5 bases, leaving 5 bases not matched to a gene. The CDR3 loop spans 14 amino acids. Germline CDR1 is KGHSH and CDR2 is LQKENI.

The chain joins TRBV5-5 to TRBJ2-3; TRBD2 agrees at 10 bases. CDR3 length: 16 residues. The V gene's germline CDR1 is SGHKS and CDR2 YYEKEE (reference sequence). The junction had 18 bases not matched to a gene; V was cut back by 3 bases and J by 14 bases. The CDR3 loop is CASSSGLAEEHRYAYF. The CDR3 DNA reads as TGTGCCAGCAGCTCTGGACTAGCGGAGGAGCACAGATACGCGTATTTT.

This chain connects TRBV5-1 to TRBJ2-3, with D perhaps matching TRBD2 (5 bases). Germline CDR1 reads SGHRS; CDR2 reads YFSETQ. The CDR3 consists of 14 residues. V lost 6 bases and J lost 4, with 15 bases in between. CDR3 nucleotides: TGCGCCAGCATGCCGGGATTACAGTCAGATACGCAGTATTTT. Protein: CASMPGLQSDTQYF. The full variable domain, rest sourced from reference TRBV5-1 and TRBJ2-3, is KAGVTQTPRYLIKTRGQQVTLSCSPISGHRSVSWYQQTPGQGLQFLFEYFSETQRNKGNFPGRFSGRQFSNSRSEMNVSTLELGDSALYLCASMPGLQSDTQYFGPGTRLTVL.

The V call is TRBV12-3 or TRBV12-4, the J call TRBJ2-3, with 10 bases fitting TRBD2. The CDR3 has 13 amino acids. V was clipped by 8 bases and J by 14 bases; unmatched bases: 13. The CDR3 protein is CASSSGSRRYAYF. CDR3 nucleotides: TGTGCCAGCTCTAGCGGGAGTCGCAGATACGCGTATTTT.

V is TRBV5-1 and J is TRBJ2-4; TRBD1 is a possible D gene (6 bases). The end of the DNA fits TRBJ2-7 better, so the J call may be wrong. Germline CDR1 and CDR2: SGHRS and YFSETQ. The CDR3 has 14 amino acids. The CDR3 sequence is CASSEGRGLYEQYF. The CDR3 nucleotides read TGCGCCAGCAGCGAAGGCAGGGGCCTCTACGAGCAGTACTTC.

The sample holds many counts of this clonotype. This sequence joins TRBV7-2 and TRBJ2-7; tentative D call: TRBD2 (5 bases). The V end was cut by 4 bases, the J end by 3 bases, with 16 bases between. Germline V gene sequence: CDR1 SGHTA, CDR2 FQGNSA. This CDR3 is 15 amino acids long. The CDR3 region is CASSSNPSLDYEQYF. The CDR3 nucleotides read TGTGCCAGCAGCTCTAACCCTAGCCTCGACTACGAGCAGTACTTC. The full variable domain, with the rest looked up from reference TRBV7-2 and TRBJ2-7, is GAGVSQSPSNKVTEKGKDVELRCDPISGHTALYWYRQSLGQGLEFLIYFQGNSAPDKSGLPSDRFSAERTGGSVSTLTIQRTQQEDSAVYLCASSSNPSLDYEQYFGPGTRLTVT.

The chain carries TRBV24-1 and TRBJ2-4; 8 bases line up with TRBD1. The J call may be in error: the DNA end matches TRBJ2-7 better. Looked up from germline, CDR1 is KGHDR and CDR2 is SFDVKD. The CDR3 is 14 amino acids. The CDR3 bases are TGTGCCACCAGTGATTTGAGGACAGGGTCCGAGCAGTACTTC. Its translation: CATSDLRTGSEQYF.

The chain carries TRBV20-1 and TRBJ1-1; D remains unclear. V gave up 6 bases and J gave up 8 bases, with 19 bases separating them. The germline V gene encodes CDR1 DFQATT and CDR2 SNEGSKA (reference sequence). The CDR3 contains 13 residues. The CDR3 is CSASANTLKEAFF. The DNA of the CDR3 is TGCAGTGCCAGCGCGAACACACTGAAGGAAGCTTTCTTT.

This clonotype was counted a few times. The chain recombines TRBV5-5 with TRBJ2-1; D ambiguous. Germline CDR1 SGHKS, CDR2 YYEKEE (reference sequence). CDR3 length equals 11 residues. With 1 base removed from V and 10 bases from J, the gap between germline ends came to 6 bases. The CDR3 spells CASSLLWEQFF. The CDR3 DNA is TGTGCCAGCAGCTTGTTGTGGGAGCAGTTCTTC.

The table lists this clonotype with a few counts. J is TRBJ1-2 and V is TRBV10-3, with D possibly being TRBD1 (5 bases). Trimming pared 3 bases from V and 2 bases from J, leaving 16 bases between. The V gene's germline CDR1 is ENHRY and CDR2 SYGVKD. The CDR3 runs to 16 residues. In DNA, the CDR3 is TGTGCCATCAGTGAAGCCCCGGGACGCCGAAACTATGGCTACACCTTC. It is translated as CAISEAPGRRNYGYTF.

CDR3 protein: CASSLARQGNSPLHF. CDR3 bases: TGCGCCAGCAGCTTGGCTCGGCAGGGAAATTCACCCCTCCACTTT. This chain connects TRBV5-1 to TRBJ1-6, with a possible D match to TRBD1 (5 bases). There are 15 residues in the CDR3. The V end lost 0 bases, the J end lost 7 bases, and 11 bases lay between the germline ends. In germline, CDR1 is SGHRS, CDR2 YFSETQ.

The chain has TRBV13 and TRBJ2-4, with TRBD2 matching 13 bases. TRBJ2-7 matches the DNA end more closely, so the J call is doubtful. Germline-derived CDR1 and CDR2 are PRHDT and FYEKMQ (reference sequence). This CDR3 is built from 15 residues. The CDR3 bases are TGTGCCAGCAGCTCAGGACTAGCGGGAGCCCACGAGCAGTACTTC. This codes for CASSSGLAGAHEQYF.

The chain has TRBV29-1 and TRBJ2-7; 9 bases fit TRBD1. Trimming cost V 5 bases and J 4 bases; bases outside gene matches: 12. The germline V gene encodes CDR1 SQVTM and CDR2 ANQGSEA. There are 15 residues in the CDR3. For the CDR3, the DNA is TGCAGCGTTTTCTCTGGGGGACAGGGAGATTACGAGCAGTACTTC. Translation gives CSVFSGGQGDYEQYF.

Here the CDR3 reads CASSEYGAIETQYF. The CDR3 region has the DNA TGTGCCAGCAGTGAATATGGGGCTATTGAGACCCAGTACTTC. The J gene is TRBJ2-5, the V gene TRBV25-1; tentative D call: TRBD1 (5 bases). Germline lookup yields CDR1 MGHDK and CDR2 SYGVNS. This CDR3 has 14 residues. Between the trimmed V and J ends, which lost 0 bases and 5 bases, there was a span of 10 bases.

The gene calls are TRBV28 and TRBJ1-2; D not resolved. The germline V gene encodes CDR1 MDHEN and CDR2 SYDVKM. V shed 6 bases and J shed 1 base, with 18 bases lying between them. The CDR3 runs to 16 residues. In nucleotides, the CDR3 is TGTGCCAGCAGCCCCGCGGGCGGGCTGCTTAACTATGGCTACACCTTC. Residues: CASSPAGGLLNYGYTF.

This clonotype was counted once. A junction end diverges from the germline sequence, so it may reflect a read error. The chain is built from TRBV25-1 and TRBJ2-4; D not resolved. Judging by the DNA end, TRBJ2-7 fits better; the J call may be wrong. Germline CDR1 reads MGHDK; CDR2 reads SYGVNS. There are 13 residues in the CDR3. In DNA form, the CDR3 reads TGTACCAGCAGTGCCCTAGATAGTTACGAGCAGTACTTC. This translates into CTSSALDSYEQYF.

The rearrangement links TRBV5-1 to TRBJ2-3; D not certain. The V end lost 4 bases, the J end lost 14 bases, and 23 bases lay between the germline ends. The germline V gene has CDR1 SGHRS and CDR2 YFSETQ. This CDR3 has 14 residues. The chain's CDR3 is CASSLTTLGEYAYF. The CDR3 coding sequence is TGCGCCAGCAGCCTCACGACGTTGGGCGAATACGCGTATTTT.

The table lists this clonotype with a few counts. The CDR3, as DNA: TGCAGTGCTATAGCGGGAGGGCGTTACGAGCAGTACTTC. It encodes CSAIAGGRYEQYF. The J gene is TRBJ2-7, the V gene TRBV20-1, with TRBD2 identical over 11 bases. Trimming at V came to 4 bases and at J to 4 bases, leaving 3 bases not matched to a gene. The V gene's germline CDR1 is DFQATT and CDR2 SNEGSKA (reference sequence). CDR3 size: 13 residues.

This clonotype turned up a few times. The chain is built from TRBV2 and TRBJ2-1; 9 bases are shared with TRBD2. This CDR3 comprises 13 residues. The germline V gene encodes CDR1 SNHLY and CDR2 FYNNEI. The V and J ends lost 6 bases and 10 bases, in that order; junction bases with no gene match: 7. The CDR3 DNA sequence: TGTGCCAGCAGGGTAGCGGGAGTCCACGAGCAGTTCTTC. It translates to CASRVAGVHEQFF.

Remarks on this clonotype: At one end the junction does not follow the germline gene, possibly because of a read error. The V call is TRBV18, the J call TRBJ2-6; D not certain. This CDR3 region has 16 residues. The germline gives CDR1 KGHSH, CDR2 LQKENI. CDR3 protein: CTSSPLPSTGANVLTF. The CDR3, as DNA: TGTACCAGCTCCCCACTACCCTCGACTGGGGCCAACGTCCTGACTTTC.